This T cell receptor (beta chain) originates from a study of cytomegalovirus exposure and HLA in healthy donors. The PCR was carried out with 60 Vbeta primers and 13 Jbeta primers. The protocol was immunoSEQ multiplex PCR, while the TCRdb copy is restricted to in-frame clones and leaves out a portion. The sample has under 250,000 clones; about 79% are singletons. Germline lookup yields CDR1 SGDLS and CDR2 YYNGEE. The J segment lost 10 bases and the V segment lost 3 bases, leaving 6 bases of the junction unmatched. The CDR3 extends over 15 amino acids. The source is a male donor in good health and CMV-seronegative. Specimen: PBMCs. The chain uses TRBV9 and TRBJ2-1, with 14 positions matching TRBD2. The CDR3 spells CASSGGLAGGGEQFF. CDR3 in DNA: TGTGCCAGCAGCGGAGGACTAGCGGGGGGTGGCGAGCAGTTCTTC.